The 5 T cell receptor beta chains listed next were all sequenced from one sample in a study of blood T cell repertoires in COVID-19 (dated by TCRdb to about 2020). Receptor amplification or capture employed the immunoSEQ multiplex PCR assay. TCRdb stores this immuneACCESS table with in-frame sequences only. Part of the clones is absent; in the studies checked, under half of the shortfall reflects unresolved V genes, and no reason is known for the rest. The sample table shows fewer than 350,000 clones, and approximately 90% are seen once. 6.5% to 8% of the sample is held by the ten biggest clonotypes. The sample consisted of peripheral blood. The origin of the receptors is a woman younger than 45 with COVID-19, enrolled during active disease.

The chain uses TRBV27 and TRBJ2-3; possibly TRBD1 for D (5 bases). Per germline, CDR1 MNHEY and CDR2 SMNVEV (reference sequence). The CDR3 is 12 residues long. Trimming took 6 bases from V and 2 from J, leaving 6 bases between them. In DNA form, the CDR3 reads TGTGCCAGCAGGGACATCACAGATACGCAGTATTTT. This translates into CASRDITDTQYF.

This clone appeared a few times. The rearrangement joins TRBV6-5 to TRBJ2-7, with D perhaps matching TRBD1 (6 bases). The V end was cut by 8 bases, the J end by 0 bases, with 11 bases between. The CDR3 extends over 13 amino acids. Germline CDR1 is MNHEY and CDR2 is SVGAGI. CDR3 in amino acids: CASGRDTSYEQYF. The CDR3 bases are TGTGCCAGCGGCCGGGACACCTCCTACGAGCAGTACTTC.

The rearrangement links TRBV5-1 to TRBJ2-1; TRBD1 aligns across 7 bases. This CDR3 is built from 15 residues. Germline values: CDR1 SGHRS, CDR2 YFSETQ. V gave up 5 bases and J gave up 13 bases; unmatched junction bases: 18. In nucleotides, the CDR3 is TGCGCCAGCAGATTCGACAGGGCCTTCGCAAGGGATCAGTTCTTC. Translation gives CASRFDRAFARDQFF.

This chain uses TRBV5-4 with TRBJ2-3, with 9 bases lining up with TRBD2. After removal of 4 bases from V and 0 bases from J, the junction contained 6 bases not matched to a gene. CDR1 and CDR2 from the germline V gene are SGHNT and YYREEE (reference sequence). The CDR3 spans 16 residues. CDR3 DNA sequence: TGTGCCAGCAGCACGGGACTAGCAGGGAGCACAGATACGCAGTATTTT. The encoded protein is CASSTGLAGSTDTQYF.

The J gene is TRBJ2-4, the V gene TRBV14; D uncertain. V was shortened by 1 base and J by 4 bases, with 8 bases between the two germline ends. The CDR3 length is 14 residues. Germline V gene sequence: CDR1 SGHDN, CDR2 FVKESK. DNA for the CDR3: TGTGCCAGCAGCCAAGTTGACAAGAAAAACATTCAGTACTTC. It is translated as CASSQVDKKNIQYF.